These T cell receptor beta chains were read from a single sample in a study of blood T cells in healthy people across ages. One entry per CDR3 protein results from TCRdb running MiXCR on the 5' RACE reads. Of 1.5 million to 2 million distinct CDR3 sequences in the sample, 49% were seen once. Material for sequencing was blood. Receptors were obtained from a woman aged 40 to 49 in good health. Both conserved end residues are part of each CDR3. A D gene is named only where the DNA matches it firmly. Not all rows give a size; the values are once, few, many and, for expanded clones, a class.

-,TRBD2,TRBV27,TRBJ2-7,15,TGTGCCAGCAGTTCCCCGGGGGGGGGACACTACGAGCAGTACTTC,CASSSPGGGHYEQYF
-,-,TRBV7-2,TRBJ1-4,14,TGTGCCAGCAGCTTAAGGGGACGGGGGGAAAAACTGTTTTTT,CASSLRGRGEKLFF
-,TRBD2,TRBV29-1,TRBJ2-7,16,TGCAGCGTTCCCTCTCGGACTAGCGGGGGGGCCGTCGTAGAGTTCTTC,CSVPSRTSGGAVVEFF
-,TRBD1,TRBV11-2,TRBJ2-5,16,TGTGCCAGCAGCGTAGACCTTGGACAGGGGTGGGAGACCCAGTACTTC,CASSVDLGQGWETQYF
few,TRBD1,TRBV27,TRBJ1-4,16,TGTGCCAGCAGCACAACAGGGGGAGTGACTAATGAAAAACTGTTTTTT,CASSTTGGVTNEKLFF
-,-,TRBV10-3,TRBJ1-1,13,TGTGCCATCAGCGCAGGACTGAACACTGAAGCTTTCTTT,CAISAGLNTEAFF
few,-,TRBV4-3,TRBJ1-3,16,TGCGCCAGCAGCCAAGATGGGCAGGGCTCTGGAAACACCATATATTTT,CASSQDGQGSGNTIYF
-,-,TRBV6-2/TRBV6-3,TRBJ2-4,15,TGTGCCACCCGTAGGGGGACACTAGCCAAAAACATTCAGTACTTC,CATRRGTLAKNIQYF
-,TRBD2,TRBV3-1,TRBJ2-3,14,TGTGCCAGCAGTCGGGAGGGAGCCGGAGATACGCAGTATTTT,CASSREGAGDTQYF
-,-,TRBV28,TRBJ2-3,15,TGTGCCAGCAGTTTACCCCGGGTCCTGAGGGATACGCAGTATTTT,CASSLPRVLRDTQYF
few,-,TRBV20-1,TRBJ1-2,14,TGCAGTGCTAACAGACAGGCCCCTTCGGGGGGCTACACCTTC,CSANRQAPSGGYTF